This T cell receptor (beta chain) comes out of a study of response to subunit inactivated influenza vaccine. Study-level results: The authors put forward the suggestion that each seasonal influenza vaccination may bring in only a limited number of new T cells.

TCRdb reanalysed the RT-PCR reads using MiXCR and keeps one entry per CDR3 protein. This table has about 190,000 distinct CDR3 sequences, around an eighth appearing once. Concerning this clonotype itself: No antigen is known for it.

The receptor was derived from a middle-aged man who received an inactivated influenza vaccine. Here the sequenced sample was CD8+ T cells sorted from PBMCs, taken roughly 5 days after vaccination.

CDR3 protein: CSVGVEEGYTF. CDR3 nucleotide sequence: TGCAGCGTAGGGGTTGAAGAAGGCTACACCTTC. The genes are TRBV29-1 and TRBJ1-2, with a possible D match to TRBD1 (5 bases). The CDR3 contains 11 residues. V gave up 6 bases and J gave up 8 bases, with 13 bases separating them. Germline loops: CDR1 SQVTM, CDR2 ANQGSEA.